The clone carrying this T cell receptor (beta chain) has a handful of counts. Its antigen remains unknown. The CDR3 spans 17 residues. Trimming cost V 0 bases and J 1 base; bases outside gene matches: 8. Germline V gene lookup returns CDR1 MNHNY and CDR2 SVGAGI (reference sequence). Tagging with unique molecular identifiers was a feature of the TCR beta cDNA libraries. TCRdb independently ran MiXCR on the PCR reads; one entry per CDR3 protein. The repertoire holds some 370,000 distinct CDR3 sequences, with around 37% as singletons. This entry comes from a study of post-analysis software for immune sequencing data. Overall study findings and caveats: In patients, TRBV5-6, TRBV5-1 and TRBV20-1 belonged to five TRBV segments found more frequently than in controls.

The clonotype originates from a girl under 18 with multiple sclerosis. The chain combines TRBV6-6 with TRBJ2-7; 8 nucleotides match TRBD1. The sample comprised blood. CDR3 region: CASSYSRGQVASYEQYF. CDR3 nucleotide sequence: TGTGCCAGCAGTTACTCCCGGGGACAGGTTGCATCCTACGAGCAGTACTTC.